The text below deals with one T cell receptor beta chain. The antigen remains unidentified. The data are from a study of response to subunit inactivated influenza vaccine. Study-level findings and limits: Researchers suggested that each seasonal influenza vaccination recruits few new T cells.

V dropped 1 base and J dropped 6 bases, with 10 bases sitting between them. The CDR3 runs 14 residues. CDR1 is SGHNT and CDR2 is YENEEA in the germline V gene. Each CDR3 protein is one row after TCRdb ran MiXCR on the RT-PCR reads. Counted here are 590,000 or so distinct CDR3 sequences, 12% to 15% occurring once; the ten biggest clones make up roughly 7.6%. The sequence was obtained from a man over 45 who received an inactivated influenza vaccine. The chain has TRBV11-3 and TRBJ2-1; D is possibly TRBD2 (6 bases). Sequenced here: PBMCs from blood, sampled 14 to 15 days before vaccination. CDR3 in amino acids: CASSLATSSNEQFF. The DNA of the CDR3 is TGTGCCAGCAGCTTAGCAACTAGCTCCAATGAGCAGTTCTTC.